What follows describes a single T cell receptor (beta chain). Sequencing used immunoSEQ multiplex PCR; TCRdb keeps in-frame clones, though not all of them. Here the sample spans 1,100,000 or so clones, about 80% being singletons. This entry belongs to a study of shared clonotypes between healthy human individuals. The V gene end was trimmed by 4 bases and the J gene end by 6 bases; junction bases not matched to a gene: 9. The CDR3 covers 15 residues. Germline CDR1 SGDLS, CDR2 YYNGEE. This sequence was found in a man aged 18 to 30 in good health. Some clones in this sample may be carry-over from other donors' samples. Sequences were obtained from memory CD4+ T cells from PBMCs. Indicated subset: CD45RA-negative fraction. The chain employs TRBV9 and TRBJ2-3; 9 bases align to TRBD2. Here the CDR3 DNA reads TGTGCCAGCAGCCCACATAGCGGGAGTAAGGATACGCAGTATTTT. This codes for CASSPHSGSKDTQYF.